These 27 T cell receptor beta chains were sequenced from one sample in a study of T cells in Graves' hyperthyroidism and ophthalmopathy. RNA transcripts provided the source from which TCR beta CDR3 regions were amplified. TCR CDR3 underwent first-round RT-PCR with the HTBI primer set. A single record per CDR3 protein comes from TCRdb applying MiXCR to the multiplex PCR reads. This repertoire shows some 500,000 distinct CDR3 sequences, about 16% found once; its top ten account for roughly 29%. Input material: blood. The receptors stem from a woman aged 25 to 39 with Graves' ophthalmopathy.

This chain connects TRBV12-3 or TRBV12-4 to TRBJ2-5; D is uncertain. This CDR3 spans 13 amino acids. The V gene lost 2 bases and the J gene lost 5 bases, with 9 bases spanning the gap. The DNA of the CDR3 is TGTGCCAGCAGTTTAATCGGACCGGAGACCCAGTACTTC. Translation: CASSLIGPETQYF.

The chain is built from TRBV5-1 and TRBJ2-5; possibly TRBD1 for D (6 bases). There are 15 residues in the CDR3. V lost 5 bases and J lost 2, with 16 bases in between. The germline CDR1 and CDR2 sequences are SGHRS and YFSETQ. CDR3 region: CASRQQGQRQETQYF. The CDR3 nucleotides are TGCGCCAGCAGGCAACAGGGACAAAGACAAGAGACCCAGTACTTC.

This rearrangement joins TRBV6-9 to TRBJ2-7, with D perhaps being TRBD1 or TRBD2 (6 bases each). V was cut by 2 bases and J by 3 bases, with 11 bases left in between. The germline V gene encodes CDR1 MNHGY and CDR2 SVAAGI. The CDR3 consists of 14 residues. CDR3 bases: TGTGCCAGCAGTTATACCAGGGGAGGCTACGAGCAGTACTTC. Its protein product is CASSYTRGGYEQYF.

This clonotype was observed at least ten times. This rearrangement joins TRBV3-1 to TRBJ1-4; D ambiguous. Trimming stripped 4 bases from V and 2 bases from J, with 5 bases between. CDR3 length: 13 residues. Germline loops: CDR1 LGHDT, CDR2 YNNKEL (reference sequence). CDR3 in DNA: TGTGCCAGCAGCCGGCTCACTAATGAAAAACTGTTTTTT. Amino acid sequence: CASSRLTNEKLFF.

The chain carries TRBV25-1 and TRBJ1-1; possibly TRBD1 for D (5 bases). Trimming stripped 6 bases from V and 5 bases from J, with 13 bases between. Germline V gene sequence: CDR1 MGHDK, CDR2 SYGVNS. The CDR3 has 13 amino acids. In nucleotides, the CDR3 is TGTGCCAGCAGCCCGGAGGAGGGGACTGAAGCTTTCTTT. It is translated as CASSPEEGTEAFF.

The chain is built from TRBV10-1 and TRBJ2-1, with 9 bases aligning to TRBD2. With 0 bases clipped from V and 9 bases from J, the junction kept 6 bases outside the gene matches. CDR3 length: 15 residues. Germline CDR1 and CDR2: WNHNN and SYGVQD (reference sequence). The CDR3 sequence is CASSESSGRIGEQFF. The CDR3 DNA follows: TGCGCCAGCAGTGAGTCGAGCGGGAGGATCGGTGAGCAGTTCTTC.

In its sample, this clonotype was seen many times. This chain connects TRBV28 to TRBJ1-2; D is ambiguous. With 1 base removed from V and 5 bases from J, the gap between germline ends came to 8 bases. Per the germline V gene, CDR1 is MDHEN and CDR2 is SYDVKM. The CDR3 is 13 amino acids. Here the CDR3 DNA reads TGTGCCAGCAGTTTATCATCCAAGTATGGCTACACCTTC. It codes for CASSLSSKYGYTF.

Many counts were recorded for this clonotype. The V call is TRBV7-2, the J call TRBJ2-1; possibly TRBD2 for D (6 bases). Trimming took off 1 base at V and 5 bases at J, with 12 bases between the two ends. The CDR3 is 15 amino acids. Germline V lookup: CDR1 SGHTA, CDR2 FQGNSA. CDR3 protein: CASSLGGRSHNEQFF. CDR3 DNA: TGTGCCAGCAGCTTAGGAGGGAGGTCCCACAATGAGCAGTTCTTC.

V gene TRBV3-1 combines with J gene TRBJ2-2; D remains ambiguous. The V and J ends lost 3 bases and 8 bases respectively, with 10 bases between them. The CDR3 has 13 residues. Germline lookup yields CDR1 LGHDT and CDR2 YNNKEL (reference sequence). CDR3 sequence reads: CASSQINAGELFF. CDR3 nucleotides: TGTGCCAGCAGCCAGATCAATGCGGGGGAGCTGTTTTTT.

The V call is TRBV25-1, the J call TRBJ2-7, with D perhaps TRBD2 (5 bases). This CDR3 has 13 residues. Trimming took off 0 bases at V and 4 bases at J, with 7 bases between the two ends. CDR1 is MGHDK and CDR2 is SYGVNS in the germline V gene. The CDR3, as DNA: TGTGCCAGCAGTGAATATGGGGAGTACGAGCAGTACTTC. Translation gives CASSEYGEYEQYF.

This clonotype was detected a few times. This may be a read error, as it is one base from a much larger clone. CDR3 region: CASSFDWGKTQYF. The CDR3 nucleotides are TGTGCCAGCAGTTTTGACTGGGGAAAGACCCAGTACTTC. The V call is TRBV12-3 or TRBV12-4, the J call TRBJ2-5; no reliable D call. The CDR3 runs to 13 residues. V gave up 3 bases and J gave up 6 bases, with 11 bases separating them.

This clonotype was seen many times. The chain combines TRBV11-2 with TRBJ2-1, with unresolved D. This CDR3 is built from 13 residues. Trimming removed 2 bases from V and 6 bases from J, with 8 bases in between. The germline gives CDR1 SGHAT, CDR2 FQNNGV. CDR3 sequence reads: CASSLSRSNEQFF. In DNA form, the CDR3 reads TGTGCCAGCAGCTTAAGCAGGTCCAATGAGCAGTTCTTC.

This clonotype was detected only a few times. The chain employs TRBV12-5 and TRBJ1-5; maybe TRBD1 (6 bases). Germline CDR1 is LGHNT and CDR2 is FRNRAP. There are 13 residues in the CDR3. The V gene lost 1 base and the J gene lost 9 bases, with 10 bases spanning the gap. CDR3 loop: CASGLALDRPQHF. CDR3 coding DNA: TGTGCTAGTGGTTTGGCCTTGGACAGGCCCCAGCATTTT.

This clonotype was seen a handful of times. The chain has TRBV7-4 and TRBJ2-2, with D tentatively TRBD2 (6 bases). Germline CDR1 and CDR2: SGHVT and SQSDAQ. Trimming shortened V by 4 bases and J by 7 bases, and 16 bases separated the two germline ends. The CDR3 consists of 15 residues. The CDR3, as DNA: TGTGCCAGCAGCTCCCCCCGGGAGTGGGGCGGGGAGCTGTTTTTT. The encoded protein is CASSSPREWGGELFF.

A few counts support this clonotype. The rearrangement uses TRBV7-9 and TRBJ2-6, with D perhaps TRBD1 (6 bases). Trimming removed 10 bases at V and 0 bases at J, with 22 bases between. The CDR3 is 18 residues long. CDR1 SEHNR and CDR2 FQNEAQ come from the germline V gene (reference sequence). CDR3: CAIPNRDATPSGANVLTF. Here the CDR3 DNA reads TGTGCCATACCCAACAGGGACGCAACGCCCTCTGGGGCCAACGTCCTGACTTTC.

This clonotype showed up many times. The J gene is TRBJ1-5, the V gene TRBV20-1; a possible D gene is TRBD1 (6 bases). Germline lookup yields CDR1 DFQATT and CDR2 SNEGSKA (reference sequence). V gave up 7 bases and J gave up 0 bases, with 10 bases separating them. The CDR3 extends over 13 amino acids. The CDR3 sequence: CSVGQYSNQPQHF. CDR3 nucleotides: TGCAGTGTGGGACAATATAGCAATCAGCCCCAGCATTTT.

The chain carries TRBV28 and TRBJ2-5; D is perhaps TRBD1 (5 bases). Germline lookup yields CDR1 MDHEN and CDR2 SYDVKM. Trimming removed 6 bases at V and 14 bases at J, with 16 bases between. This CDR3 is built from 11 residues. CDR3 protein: CASRQIGAPYF. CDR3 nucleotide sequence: TGTGCCAGCAGACAAATAGGGGCCCCTTACTTC.

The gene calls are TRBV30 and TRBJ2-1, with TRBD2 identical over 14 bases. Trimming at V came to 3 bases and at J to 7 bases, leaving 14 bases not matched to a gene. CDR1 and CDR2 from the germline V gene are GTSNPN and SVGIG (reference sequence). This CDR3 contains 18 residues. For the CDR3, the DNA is TGTGCCTGGAGGACTTATTTGGGACTAGCGGGAGTCGGGAATGAGCAGTTCTTC. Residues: CAWRTYLGLAGVGNEQFF.

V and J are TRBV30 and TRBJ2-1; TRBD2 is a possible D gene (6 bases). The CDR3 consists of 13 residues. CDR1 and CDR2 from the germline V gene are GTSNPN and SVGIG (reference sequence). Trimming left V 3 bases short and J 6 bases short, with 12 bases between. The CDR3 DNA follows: TGTGCCTGGAGGACGGGACTTCCCAATGAGCAGTTCTTC. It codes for CAWRTGLPNEQFF.

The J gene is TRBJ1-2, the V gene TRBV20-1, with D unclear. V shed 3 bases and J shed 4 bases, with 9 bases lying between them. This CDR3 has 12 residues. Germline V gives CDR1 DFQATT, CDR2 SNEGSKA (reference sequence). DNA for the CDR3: TGCAGTGCTAGTCGGGCTGGCTATGGCTACACCTTC. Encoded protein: CSASRAGYGYTF.

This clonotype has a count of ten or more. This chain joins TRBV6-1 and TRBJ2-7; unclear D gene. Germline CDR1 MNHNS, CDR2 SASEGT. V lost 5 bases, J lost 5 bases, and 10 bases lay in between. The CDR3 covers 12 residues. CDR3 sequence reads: CASSYGRDEQYF. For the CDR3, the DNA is TGTGCCAGCAGTTACGGGCGCGACGAGCAGTACTTC.

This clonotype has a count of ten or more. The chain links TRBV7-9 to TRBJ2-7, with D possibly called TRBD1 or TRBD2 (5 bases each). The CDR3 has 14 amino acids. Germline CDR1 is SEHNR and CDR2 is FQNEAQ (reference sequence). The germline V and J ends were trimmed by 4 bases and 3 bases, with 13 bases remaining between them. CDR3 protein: CASSSSGQNYEQYF. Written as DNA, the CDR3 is TGTGCCAGCAGCTCGTCGGGGCAGAACTACGAGCAGTACTTC.

CDR3 bases: TGTGCAGTCGCGATTGGAGGCAATCAGCCCCAGCATTTT. Protein: CAVAIGGNQPQHF. The chain combines TRBV7-9 with TRBJ1-5; no clear D. The CDR3 contains 13 residues. Germline V gene data show CDR1 as SEHNR and CDR2 as FQNEAQ (reference sequence).

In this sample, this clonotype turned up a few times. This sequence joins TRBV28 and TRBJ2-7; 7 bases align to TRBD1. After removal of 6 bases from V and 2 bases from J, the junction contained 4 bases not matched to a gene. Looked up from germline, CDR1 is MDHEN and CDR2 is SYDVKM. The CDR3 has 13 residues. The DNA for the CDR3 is TGTGCCAGCAGGGGACAGATACCCTACGAGCAGTACTTC. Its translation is CASRGQIPYEQYF.

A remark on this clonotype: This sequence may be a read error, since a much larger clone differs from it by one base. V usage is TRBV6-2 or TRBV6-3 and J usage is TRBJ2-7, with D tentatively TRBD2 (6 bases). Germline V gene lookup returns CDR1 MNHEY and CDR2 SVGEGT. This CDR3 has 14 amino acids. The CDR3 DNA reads TGTGCCAGCAGTTACTCGGAGGGCCCTTCCGAGCAGTGCTTC. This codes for CASSYSEGPSEQCF.

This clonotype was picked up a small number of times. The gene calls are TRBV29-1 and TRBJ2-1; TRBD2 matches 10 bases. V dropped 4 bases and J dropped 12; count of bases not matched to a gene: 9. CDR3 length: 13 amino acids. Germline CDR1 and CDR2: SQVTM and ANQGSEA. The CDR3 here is CSVGSGRTTWQFF. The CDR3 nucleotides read TGCAGCGTTGGTAGCGGGAGGACTACGTGGCAGTTCTTC.

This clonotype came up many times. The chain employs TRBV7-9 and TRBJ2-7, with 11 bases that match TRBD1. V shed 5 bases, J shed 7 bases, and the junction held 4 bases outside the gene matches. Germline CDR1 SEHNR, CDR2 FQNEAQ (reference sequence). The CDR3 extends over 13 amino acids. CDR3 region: CASSSGQGAEQYF. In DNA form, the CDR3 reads TGTGCCAGCAGCAGCGGACAGGGGGCAGAGCAGTACTTC. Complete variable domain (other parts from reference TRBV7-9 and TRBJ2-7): DTGVSQNPRHKITKRGQNVTFRCDPISEHNRLYWYRQTLGQGPEFLTYFQNEAQLEKSRLLSDRFSAERPKGSFSTLEIQRTEQGDSAMYLCASSSGQGAEQYFGPGTRLTVT.